The rows below give T cell receptor beta chains drawn from one sample of a study of T cells in Graves' hyperthyroidism and ophthalmopathy. TCRdb called the multiplex PCR reads again in MiXCR, with one record for every CDR3 protein. The profile shows approximately 640,000 distinct CDR3 sequences, about 45% of them singletons. The specimen was peripheral blood or thyroid tissue (not recorded which). These receptors were taken from an adult man with Graves' disease, either hyperthyroidism or ophthalmopathy (not recorded which). CDR3s leave out the opening cysteine and the closing phenylalanine or tryptophan. A D gene is named only where the DNA matches it firmly. Clone sizes are given selectively: once, few, many, or a class where the clone is expanded.

CDR3 protein: AWSRAYQETQY
D gene: .
clone size: few
V gene: TRBV30
CDR3 length: 11

CDR3 protein: ASSSNNEKLF
D gene: .
clone size: once
V gene: TRBV11-2
CDR3 length: 10

CDR3 protein: SVGVEEPEAF
D gene: .
clone size: many
V gene: TRBV29-1
CDR3 length: 10

CDR3 protein: ASSLDRGRGETQY
D gene: TRBD1
clone size: many
V gene: TRBV5-4
CDR3 length: 13

CDR3 protein: ASSEYSGGLYEQY
D gene: TRBD2
clone size: .
V gene: TRBV7-9
CDR3 length: 13

CDR3 protein: ASSPAGMNHNYGYT
D gene: .
clone size: .
V gene: TRBV2
CDR3 length: 14

CDR3 protein: SVVEVNTEAF
D gene: .
clone size: many
V gene: TRBV29-1
CDR3 length: 10

CDR3 protein: SAREDTYEQY
D gene: .
clone size: many
V gene: TRBV20-1
CDR3 length: 10

CDR3 protein: SARVRT
D gene: .
clone size: .
V gene: TRBV20-1
CDR3 length: 6

CDR3 protein: ASSPPGGRQPQH
D gene: .
clone size: few
V gene: TRBV7-2
CDR3 length: 12

CDR3 protein: ASSERKTGTGVG
D gene: TRBD1
clone size: many
V gene: TRBV2
CDR3 length: 12

CDR3 protein: ASSVAPPLAGGDETQY
D gene: TRBD2
clone size: .
V gene: TRBV9
CDR3 length: 16

CDR3 protein: ASSFLGQGTQY
D gene: .
clone size: .
V gene: TRBV11-2
CDR3 length: 11

CDR3 protein: ASALDRVGNQPQH
D gene: TRBD1
clone size: .
V gene: TRBV19
CDR3 length: 13

CDR3 protein: ASSESGQRYGYT
D gene: .
clone size: .
V gene: TRBV6-6
CDR3 length: 12

CDR3 protein: ASSDRGQNTEAF
D gene: .
clone size: .
V gene: TRBV25-1
CDR3 length: 12

CDR3 protein: ASSKDPSGYTIY
D gene: .
clone size: once
V gene: TRBV9
CDR3 length: 12

CDR3 protein: ATSDSGRDYGYT
D gene: .
clone size: .
V gene: TRBV6-5
CDR3 length: 12

CDR3 protein: AISAGSQGGYT
D gene: .
clone size: .
V gene: TRBV10-3
CDR3 length: 11

CDR3 protein: ASSIVAAGTLNTEAF
D gene: .
clone size: .
V gene: TRBV19
CDR3 length: 15